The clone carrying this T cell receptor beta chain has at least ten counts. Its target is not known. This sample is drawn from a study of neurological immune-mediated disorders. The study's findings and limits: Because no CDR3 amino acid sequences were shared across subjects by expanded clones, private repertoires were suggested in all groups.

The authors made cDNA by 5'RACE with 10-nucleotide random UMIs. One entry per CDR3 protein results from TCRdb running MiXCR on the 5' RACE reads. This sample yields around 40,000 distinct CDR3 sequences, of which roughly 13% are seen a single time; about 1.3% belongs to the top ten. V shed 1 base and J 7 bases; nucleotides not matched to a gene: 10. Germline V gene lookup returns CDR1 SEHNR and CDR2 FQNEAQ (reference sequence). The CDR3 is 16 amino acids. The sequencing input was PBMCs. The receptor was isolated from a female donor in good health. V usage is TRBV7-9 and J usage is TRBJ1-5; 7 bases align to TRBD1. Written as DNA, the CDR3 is TGTGCCAGCAGCTTAGACGGCCCAGGGGGACGACAGCCCCAGCATTTT. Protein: CASSLDGPGGRQPQHF.